This T cell receptor (beta chain) emerged from a study of blood T cell repertoires in COVID-19. Study-level information: The United States, Italy and Spain supplied acute and convalescent COVID-19 samples. PBMCs, B-cell-depleted T cells, or T cells were the source of the cDNA or gDNA that made up the material.

Germline-derived CDR1 and CDR2 are SGHTA and FQGNSA. V shed 2 bases, J shed 6 bases, and the junction held 6 bases outside the gene matches. The CDR3 has 15 residues. Authors' data handling: Counts of nucleated cells, estimated from reference gene primer amplification, were obtained. TCRdb's table, derived via immunoSEQ multiplex PCR, lists solely in-frame clones and lacks some. From that table come the V and J calls and clone size; the DNA was used to work out D and trimming. Of roughly 60,000 clones listed, about four fifths were seen once; the top ten hold over 25%. Sequencing was carried out using peripheral blood. V gene TRBV7-2 combines with J gene TRBJ2-1; 8 nucleotides agree with TRBD2. This receptor was taken from a human donor in a cohort sampled during active COVID-19. This chain's CDR3 is CASSLSAGGANEQFF. The CDR3 DNA follows: TGTGCCAGCAGCTTATCGGCGGGAGGTGCCAATGAGCAGTTCTTC.